This TCR beta chain was sequenced for a study of blood T cell repertoires in COVID-19. Turning to the study itself: Acute-phase and convalescent COVID-19 samples originated in the United States, Italy and Spain. Nucleic acid was either cDNA or gDNA, and it came from T cells, B-cell-depleted T cells, or PBMCs.

TCRdb keeps only in-frame clones here, not all; method: immunoSEQ multiplex PCR. Among about 180,000 clones listed, roughly nine tenths were seen once. Germline V gene lookup returns CDR1 LGHDT and CDR2 YNNKEL (reference sequence). The length of the CDR3 is 20 residues. V dropped 1 base and J dropped 1; count of bases not matched to a gene: 12. This study enrolled people aged about 18 to 90 from 20 to 25 US geographic areas. Cohorts were determined from participant-reported clinical history. The chain uses TRBV3-1 (or the pseudogene TRBV3-2) and TRBJ2-5, with 13 bases identical to TRBD2. The receptor comes from a woman between 40 and 55 years old with acute COVID-19. The specimen was PBMCs or T cells enriched from blood (not recorded which). The CDR3, as DNA: TGTGCCAGCAGCCAAGCCGGGACTAGCGGGGCCACGCTACCCCAAGAGACCCAGTACTTC. Its protein is CASSQAGTSGATLPQETQYF.